This TCR beta chain was sequenced for a study of cytomegalovirus exposure and HLA in healthy donors. The wider study: In a later analysis, it was reported that the 110 or so validation repertoires had been produced on the same platform as the roughly 700 repertoires belonging to the first cohort. Regarding the study as a whole: Subsequent analysis revealed that first-cohort TCR clusters tended to co-occur in the 130 or so validation repertoires. The classifier, whose performance was assessed in both the original and validation cohorts, reportedly diagnosed cytomegalovirus status with high specificity and sensitivity.

Germline values: CDR1 SEHNR, CDR2 FQNEAQ (reference sequence). The CDR3 totals 18 residues. Trimming cost V 4 bases and J 2 bases; bases outside gene matches: 9. The table lists this clone with a count of one. Its antigen remains unknown. Repertoires were generated with immunoSEQ multiplex PCR, while TCRdb's copy carries only in-frame clones and drops some. The sample holds fewer than 95,000 clones; about four fifths are singletons and the top ten take 12%. V usage is TRBV7-9 and J usage is TRBJ2-3, with 13 bases aligning to TRBD2. This sequence was found in a woman under 30 in good health and CMV-seropositive. Sample: PBMCs. CDR3 DNA sequence: TGTGCCAGCAGCTCTGGACTAGCGGGGGTCCCCTACACAGATACGCAGTATTTT. Residues: CASSSGLAGVPYTDTQYF.